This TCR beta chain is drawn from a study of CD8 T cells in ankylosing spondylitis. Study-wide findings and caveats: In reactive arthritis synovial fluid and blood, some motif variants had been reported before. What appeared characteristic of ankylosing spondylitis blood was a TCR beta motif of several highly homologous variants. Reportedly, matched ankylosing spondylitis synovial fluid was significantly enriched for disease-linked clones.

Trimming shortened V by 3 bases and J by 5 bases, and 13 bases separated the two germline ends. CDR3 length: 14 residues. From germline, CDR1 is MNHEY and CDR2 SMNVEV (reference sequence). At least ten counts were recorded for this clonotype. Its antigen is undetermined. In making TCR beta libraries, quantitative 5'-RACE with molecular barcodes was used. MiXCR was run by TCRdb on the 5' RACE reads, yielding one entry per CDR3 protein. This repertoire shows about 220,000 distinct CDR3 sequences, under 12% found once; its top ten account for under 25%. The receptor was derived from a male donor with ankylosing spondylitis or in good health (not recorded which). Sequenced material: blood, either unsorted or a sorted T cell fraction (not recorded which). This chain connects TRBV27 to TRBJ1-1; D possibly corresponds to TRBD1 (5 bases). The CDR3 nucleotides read TGTGCCAGCAGTTTGAATGGGGGTATGACTGAAGCTTTCTTT. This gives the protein CASSLNGGMTEAFF.